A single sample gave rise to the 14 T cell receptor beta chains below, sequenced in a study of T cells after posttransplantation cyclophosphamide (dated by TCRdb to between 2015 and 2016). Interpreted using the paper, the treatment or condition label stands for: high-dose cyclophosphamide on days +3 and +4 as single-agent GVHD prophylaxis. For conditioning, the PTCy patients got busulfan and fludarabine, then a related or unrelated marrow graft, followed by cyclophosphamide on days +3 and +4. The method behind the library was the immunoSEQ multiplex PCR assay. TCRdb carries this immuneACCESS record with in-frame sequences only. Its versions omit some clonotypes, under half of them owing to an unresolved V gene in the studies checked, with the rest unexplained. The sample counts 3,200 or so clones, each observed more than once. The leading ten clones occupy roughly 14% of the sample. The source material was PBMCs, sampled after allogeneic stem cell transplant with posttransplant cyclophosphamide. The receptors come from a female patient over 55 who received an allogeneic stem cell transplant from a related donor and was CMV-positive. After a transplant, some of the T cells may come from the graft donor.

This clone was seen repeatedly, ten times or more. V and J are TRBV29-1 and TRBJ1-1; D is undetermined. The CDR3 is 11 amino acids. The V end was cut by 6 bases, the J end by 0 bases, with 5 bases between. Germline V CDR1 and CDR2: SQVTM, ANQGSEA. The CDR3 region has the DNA TGCAGCGTCCGGGTGAACACTGAAGCTTTCTTT. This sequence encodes CSVRVNTEAFF.

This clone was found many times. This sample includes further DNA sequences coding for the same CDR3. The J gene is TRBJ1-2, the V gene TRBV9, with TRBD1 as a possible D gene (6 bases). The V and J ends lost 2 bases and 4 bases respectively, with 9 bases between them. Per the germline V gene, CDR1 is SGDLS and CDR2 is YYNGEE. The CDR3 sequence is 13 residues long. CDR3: CASSVTGSYGYTF. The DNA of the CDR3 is TGTGCCAGCAGCGTTACAGGGAGCTATGGCTACACCTTC. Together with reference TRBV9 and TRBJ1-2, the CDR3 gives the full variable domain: DSGVTQTPKHLITATGQRVTLRCSPRSGDLSVYWYQQSLDQGLQFLIQYYNGEERAKGNILERFSAQQFPDLHSELNLSSLELGDSALYFCASSVTGSYGYTFGSGTRLTVV.

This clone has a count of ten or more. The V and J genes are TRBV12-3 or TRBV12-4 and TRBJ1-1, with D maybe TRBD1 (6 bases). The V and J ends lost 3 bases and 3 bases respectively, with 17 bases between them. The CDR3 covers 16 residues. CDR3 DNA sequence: TGTGCCAGCAGTTTTCCCCGGGGGGCGGGGGACACTGAAGCTTTCTTT. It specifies CASSFPRGAGDTEAFF.

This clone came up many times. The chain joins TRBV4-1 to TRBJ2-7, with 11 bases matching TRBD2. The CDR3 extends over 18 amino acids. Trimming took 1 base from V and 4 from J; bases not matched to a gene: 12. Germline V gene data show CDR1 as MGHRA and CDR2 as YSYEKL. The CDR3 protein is CASSQADFLASGGYEQYF. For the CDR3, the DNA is TGCGCCAGCAGCCAAGCAGACTTTTTGGCTAGCGGGGGGTACGAGCAGTACTTC.

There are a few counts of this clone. This CDR3 reads CSASRKGELFF. In DNA, the CDR3 is TGCAGTGCTTCTAGGAAGGGGGAGCTGTTTTTT. The rearrangement links TRBV20-1 to TRBJ2-2; D is uncertain. This CDR3 is 11 amino acids long. V was pared by 5 bases and J by 8 bases, with 9 bases between. The V gene's germline CDR1 is DFQATT and CDR2 SNEGSKA (reference sequence).

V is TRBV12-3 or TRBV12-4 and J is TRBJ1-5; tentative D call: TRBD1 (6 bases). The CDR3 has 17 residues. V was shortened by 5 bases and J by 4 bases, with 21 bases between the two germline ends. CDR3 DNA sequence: TGTGCCAGCAGTCCATCCGGGACACCTAAAGGTAATCAGCCCCAGCATTTT. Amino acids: CASSPSGTPKGNQPQHF.

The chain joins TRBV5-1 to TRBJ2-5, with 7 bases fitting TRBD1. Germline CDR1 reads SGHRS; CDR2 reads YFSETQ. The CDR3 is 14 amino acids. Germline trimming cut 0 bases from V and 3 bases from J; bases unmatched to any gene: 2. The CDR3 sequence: CASSLVGGEETQYF. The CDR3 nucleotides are TGCGCCAGCAGCTTGGTAGGGGGCGAAGAGACCCAGTACTTC.

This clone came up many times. The CDR3 spells CASSSWIWAPEAFF. CDR3 DNA sequence: TGTGCCAGCAGCTCTTGGATTTGGGCGCCTGAAGCTTTCTTT. The rearrangement links TRBV12-3 or TRBV12-4 to TRBJ1-1; no firm D call. Trimming took off 6 bases at V and 6 bases at J, with 17 bases between the two ends. CDR3 length equals 14 residues.

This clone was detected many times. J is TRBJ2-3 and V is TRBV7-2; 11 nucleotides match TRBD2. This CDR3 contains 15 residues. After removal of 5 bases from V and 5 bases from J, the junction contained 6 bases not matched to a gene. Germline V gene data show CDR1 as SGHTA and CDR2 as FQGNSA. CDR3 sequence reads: CASSRVAGGIDTQYF. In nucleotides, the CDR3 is TGTGCCAGCAGCAGAGTAGCGGGGGGGATAGATACGCAGTATTTT. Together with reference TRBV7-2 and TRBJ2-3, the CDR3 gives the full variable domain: GAGVSQSPSNKVTEKGKDVELRCDPISGHTALYWYRQSLGQGLEFLIYFQGNSAPDKSGLPSDRFSAERTGGSVSTLTIQRTQQEDSAVYLCASSRVAGGIDTQYFGPGTRLTVL.

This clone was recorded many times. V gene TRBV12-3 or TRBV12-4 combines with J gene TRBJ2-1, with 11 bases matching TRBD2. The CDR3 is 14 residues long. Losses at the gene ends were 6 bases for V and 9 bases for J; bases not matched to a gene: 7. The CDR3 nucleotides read TGTGCCAGCAGCATGGGACTAGCGGAAATTGAGCAGTTCTTC. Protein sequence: CASSMGLAEIEQFF.

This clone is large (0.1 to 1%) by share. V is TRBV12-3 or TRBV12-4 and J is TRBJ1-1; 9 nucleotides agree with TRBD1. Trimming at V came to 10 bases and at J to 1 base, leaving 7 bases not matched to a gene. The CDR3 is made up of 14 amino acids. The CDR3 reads CATGTGSSNTEAFF. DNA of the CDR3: TGTGCCACCGGGACAGGGTCTTCGAACACTGAAGCTTTCTTT.

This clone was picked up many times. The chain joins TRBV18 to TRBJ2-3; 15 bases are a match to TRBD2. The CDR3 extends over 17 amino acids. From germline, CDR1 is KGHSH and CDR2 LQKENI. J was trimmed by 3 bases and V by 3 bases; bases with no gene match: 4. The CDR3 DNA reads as TGTGCCAGCTCACCTCCGGGACTAGCGGGAGGTACAGATACGCAGTATTTT. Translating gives CASSPPGLAGGTDTQYF.

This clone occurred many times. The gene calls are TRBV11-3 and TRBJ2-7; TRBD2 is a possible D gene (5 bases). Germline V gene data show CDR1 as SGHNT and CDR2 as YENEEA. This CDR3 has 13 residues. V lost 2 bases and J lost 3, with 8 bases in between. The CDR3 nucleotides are TGTGCCAGCAGCTTAACCGGGGTCTACGAGCAGTACTTC. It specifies CASSLTGVYEQYF.

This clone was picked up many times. CDR3 nucleotides: TGTGCCATCAGCGCTGGACAGGGGCAATACTTC. Encoded protein: CAISAGQGQYF. The chain combines TRBV10-3 with TRBJ2-7; 9 nucleotides agree with TRBD1. The V gene's germline CDR1 is ENHRY and CDR2 SYGVKD. J lost 13 bases, V lost 6 bases, and 7 bases had no gene match. The CDR3 length is 11 residues.